This note documents a single T cell receptor (beta chain) sequence. Its antigen is unidentified. The data belong to a study of T cell repertoires in aging, cancer and after chemotherapy. Study as a whole: Clear clonal overlap appeared across healthy donor samples taken over several months to years.

Germline lookup yields CDR1 GTSNPN and CDR2 SVGIG (reference sequence). This CDR3 spans 17 amino acids. After removal of 3 bases from V and 1 base from J, the junction contained 7 bases not matched to a gene. Multiplex touch-down PCR with TRB-A/B primers amplified rearranged V-D-J TRB sequences. One entry per CDR3 protein results from TCRdb running MiXCR on the multiplex PCR reads. The sample carries approximately 9,800 distinct CDR3 sequences, 30% to 45% recorded once. Study conclusions and caveats: Median generation probability rose over the chemotherapy interval in each cancer cohort, suggesting rebound thymic output. Immunological memory after chemotherapy cannot be judged from the repertoire data.

Peripheral blood genomic DNA, not sorted cells or RNA, was the template. V and J are TRBV30 and TRBJ2-2; 11 bases line up with TRBD2. The source of this sequence is a human donor in good health. Input material: blood. The CDR3 is CAWRAFLAGGNTGELFF. The CDR3 nucleotides are TGTGCCTGGAGGGCCTTCCTAGCGGGAGGGAACACCGGGGAGCTGTTTTTT.